These 12 T cell receptor beta chains originate from one sample sequenced in a study of T cell responses to AZD1222 COVID-19 vaccine. TCRdb keeps only in-frame clones here, not all; method: immunoSEQ multiplex PCR. The sample has about 120,000 clones; around 90% are singletons. Sequenced material: peripheral blood, taken 28 days after the second AZD1222 dose. All receptors derive from an adult who received the AZD1222 COVID-19 vaccine.

This clone was observed once. This CDR3 reads CASSRSGVSGANVLTF. CDR3 nucleotide sequence: TGCGCCAGCAGCCGGTCGGGAGTCTCTGGGGCCAACGTCCTGACTTTC. The chain recombines TRBV4-3 with TRBJ2-6; a weak D match, TRBD2 (6 bases). V was cut by 4 bases and J by 0 bases, with 10 bases left in between. Germline-derived CDR1 and CDR2 are LGHNA and YSLEER. The CDR3 runs 16 residues.

The V call is TRBV24-1, the J call TRBJ1-1; D may be TRBD1 (5 bases). The CDR3 runs 11 residues. Between the trimmed V and J ends, which lost 9 bases and 10 bases, there was a span of 14 bases. Germline V lookup: CDR1 KGHDR, CDR2 SFDVKD. CDR3 in DNA: TGTGCCACCGGGGCCGGTGAGGTAGCTTTCTTT. As protein: CATGAGEVAFF.

The J gene is TRBJ1-2, the V gene TRBV6-5, with a tentative D call TRBD1 (5 bases). CDR1 is MNHEY and CDR2 is SVGAGI in the germline V gene. The CDR3 runs 14 residues. V was trimmed by 2 bases and J by 3 bases, leaving 10 bases between them. This CDR3 reads CASSYTGYDYGYTF. DNA for the CDR3: TGTGCCAGCAGTTACACAGGTTACGACTATGGCTACACCTTC.

This chain joins TRBV6-2 or TRBV6-3 and TRBJ2-1; no firm D call. The CDR3 has 13 residues. CDR1 and CDR2 (germline): MNHEY, SVGEGT. Trimming took 4 bases from V and 2 from J, leaving 6 bases between them. This CDR3 is CASSSLTYNEQFF. CDR3 sequence (DNA): TGTGCCAGCAGTTCCCTAACCTACAATGAGCAGTTCTTC.

V gene TRBV28 combines with J gene TRBJ2-3; TRBD1 aligns across 7 bases. The germline gives CDR1 MDHEN, CDR2 SYDVKM. The CDR3 extends over 15 amino acids. V was clipped by 4 bases and J by 2 bases; unmatched bases: 6. CDR3 amino acids: CASSSGQLYTDTQYF. The CDR3 DNA reads as TGTGCCAGCAGTTCGGGACAGCTATACACAGATACGCAGTATTTT.

The genes are TRBV6-5 and TRBJ1-6; 8 nucleotides match TRBD1. This CDR3 spans 16 amino acids. CDR1 is MNHEY and CDR2 is SVGAGI in the germline V gene. V was clipped by 2 bases and J by 9 bases; unmatched bases: 9. CDR3 nucleotides: TGTGCCAGCAGTTACGCCCAGGGGGCGCGGGTTTCACCCCTCCACTTT. Protein sequence: CASSYAQGARVSPLHF.

This chain joins TRBV5-6 and TRBJ1-2, with 7 bases lining up with TRBD1. Germline V gives CDR1 SGHDT, CDR2 YYEEEE. The ends lost 2 bases at V and 1 base at J; junction bases unmatched: 5. The CDR3 has 15 amino acids. The CDR3 region is CASSFQDRINYGYTF. The CDR3 DNA reads as TGTGCCAGCAGCTTCCAGGACAGGATTAACTATGGCTACACCTTC.

The V gene is TRBV9, the J gene TRBJ1-2; D is undetermined. V dropped 3 bases and J dropped 8 bases, with 14 bases sitting between them. The CDR3 totals 13 residues. Germline V gene sequence: CDR1 SGDLS, CDR2 YYNGEE. The DNA for the CDR3 is TGTGCCAGCAGCGGCTGGGGTTTCGGGGGCTACACCTTC. Amino acid sequence: CASSGWGFGGYTF.

In its sample, this clone was seen once. The rearrangement joins TRBV5-1 to TRBJ2-7, with 7 bases that match TRBD1. This CDR3 region has 14 residues. Germline V gene data show CDR1 as SGHRS and CDR2 as YFSETQ. V gave up 5 bases and J gave up 3 bases; unmatched junction bases: 8. CDR3 residues: CASRAPGQRYEQYF. The CDR3 DNA is TGCGCCAGCAGAGCTCCGGGACAGCGCTACGAGCAGTACTTC.

Only one count was recorded for this clone. The V call is TRBV19, the J call TRBJ1-4, with D unclear. The CDR3 has 14 amino acids. Trimming removed 5 bases at V and 4 bases at J, with 11 bases between. Germline lookup yields CDR1 LNHDA and CDR2 SQIVND (reference sequence). CDR3 loop: CASSSWEGNEKLFF. CDR3 bases: TGTGCCAGTAGTTCATGGGAGGGTAATGAAAAACTGTTTTTT.

V usage is TRBV7-3 and J usage is TRBJ2-7, with 7 bases that match TRBD1. This CDR3 region has 12 residues. Germline CDR1 SGHTA, CDR2 FQGTGA. The J segment lost 7 bases and the V segment lost 0 bases, leaving 0 bases of the junction unmatched. The CDR3 here is CASSLTRGEQYF. For the CDR3, the DNA is TGTGCCAGCAGCTTAACCAGGGGGGAGCAGTACTTC.

The chain has TRBV4-3 and TRBJ2-2; 10 nucleotides match TRBD2. Germline-derived CDR1 and CDR2 are LGHNA and YSLEER. This CDR3 spans 19 amino acids. Trimming removed 0 bases from V and 0 bases from J; junction bases left unmatched: 7. CDR3 protein: CASSQDSLAGAANTGELFF. As DNA, the CDR3 is TGCGCCAGCAGCCAAGACAGCCTAGCGGGGGCTGCGAACACCGGGGAGCTGTTTTTT.